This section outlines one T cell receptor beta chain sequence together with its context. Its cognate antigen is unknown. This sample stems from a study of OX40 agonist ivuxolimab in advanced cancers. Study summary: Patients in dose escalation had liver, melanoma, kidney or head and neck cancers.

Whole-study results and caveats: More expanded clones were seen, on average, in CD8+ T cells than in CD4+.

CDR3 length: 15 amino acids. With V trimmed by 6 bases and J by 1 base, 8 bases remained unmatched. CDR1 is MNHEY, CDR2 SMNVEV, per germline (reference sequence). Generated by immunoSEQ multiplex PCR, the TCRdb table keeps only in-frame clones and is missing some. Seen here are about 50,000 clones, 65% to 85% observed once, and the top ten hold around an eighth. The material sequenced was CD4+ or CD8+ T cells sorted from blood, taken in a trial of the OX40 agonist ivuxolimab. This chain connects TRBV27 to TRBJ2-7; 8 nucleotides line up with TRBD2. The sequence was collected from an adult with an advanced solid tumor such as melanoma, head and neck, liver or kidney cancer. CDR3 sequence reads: CASSRRLAQSYEQYF. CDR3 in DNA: TGTGCCAGCAGCCGTCGACTAGCGCAATCCTACGAGCAGTACTTC.